This T cell receptor (beta chain) was profiled in a study of beta chain features in type 1 diabetes. General study points: Shorter TCRB CDR3s, moderately but significantly so, marked every one of the four CD4+ subsets in Type 1 diabetes patients.

Germline V gene data show CDR1 as SEHNR and CDR2 as FQNEAQ (reference sequence). The CDR3 consists of 13 residues. The V end lost 1 base, the J end lost 2 bases, and 5 bases lay between the germline ends. In this sample, this clone turned up a few times. Antigen: not known. Reverse transcription of all isolated RNA meant that expressed TCRB transcripts were sequenced. Assay used: immunoSEQ multiplex PCR; TCRdb lists only in-frame clones, some missing. The data hold about 140,000 clones, with 10% to 15% observed a single time. This chain connects TRBV7-9 to TRBJ1-2; D perhaps matches TRBD1 (5 bases). Sequenced sample: central memory CD4+ T cells from blood. This sequence was found in a young man with type 1 diabetes. The CDR3 DNA is TGTGCCAGCAGCTTAGAGGGGAACTATGGCTACACCTTC. This codes for CASSLEGNYGYTF.